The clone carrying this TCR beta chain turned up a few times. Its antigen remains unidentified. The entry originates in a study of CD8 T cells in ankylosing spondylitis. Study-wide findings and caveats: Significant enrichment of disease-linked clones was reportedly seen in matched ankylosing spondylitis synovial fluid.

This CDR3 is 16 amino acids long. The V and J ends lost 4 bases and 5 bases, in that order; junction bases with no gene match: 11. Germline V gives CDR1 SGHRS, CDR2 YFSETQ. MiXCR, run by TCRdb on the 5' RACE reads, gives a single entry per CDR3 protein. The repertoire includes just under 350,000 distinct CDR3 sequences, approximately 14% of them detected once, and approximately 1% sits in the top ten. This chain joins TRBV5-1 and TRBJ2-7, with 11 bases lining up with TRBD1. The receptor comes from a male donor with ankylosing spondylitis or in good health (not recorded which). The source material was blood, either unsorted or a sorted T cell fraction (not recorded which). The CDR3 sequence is CASSPGTGGILDEQYF. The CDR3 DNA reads TGCGCCAGCAGCCCTGGGACAGGGGGAATTTTGGACGAGCAGTACTTC.